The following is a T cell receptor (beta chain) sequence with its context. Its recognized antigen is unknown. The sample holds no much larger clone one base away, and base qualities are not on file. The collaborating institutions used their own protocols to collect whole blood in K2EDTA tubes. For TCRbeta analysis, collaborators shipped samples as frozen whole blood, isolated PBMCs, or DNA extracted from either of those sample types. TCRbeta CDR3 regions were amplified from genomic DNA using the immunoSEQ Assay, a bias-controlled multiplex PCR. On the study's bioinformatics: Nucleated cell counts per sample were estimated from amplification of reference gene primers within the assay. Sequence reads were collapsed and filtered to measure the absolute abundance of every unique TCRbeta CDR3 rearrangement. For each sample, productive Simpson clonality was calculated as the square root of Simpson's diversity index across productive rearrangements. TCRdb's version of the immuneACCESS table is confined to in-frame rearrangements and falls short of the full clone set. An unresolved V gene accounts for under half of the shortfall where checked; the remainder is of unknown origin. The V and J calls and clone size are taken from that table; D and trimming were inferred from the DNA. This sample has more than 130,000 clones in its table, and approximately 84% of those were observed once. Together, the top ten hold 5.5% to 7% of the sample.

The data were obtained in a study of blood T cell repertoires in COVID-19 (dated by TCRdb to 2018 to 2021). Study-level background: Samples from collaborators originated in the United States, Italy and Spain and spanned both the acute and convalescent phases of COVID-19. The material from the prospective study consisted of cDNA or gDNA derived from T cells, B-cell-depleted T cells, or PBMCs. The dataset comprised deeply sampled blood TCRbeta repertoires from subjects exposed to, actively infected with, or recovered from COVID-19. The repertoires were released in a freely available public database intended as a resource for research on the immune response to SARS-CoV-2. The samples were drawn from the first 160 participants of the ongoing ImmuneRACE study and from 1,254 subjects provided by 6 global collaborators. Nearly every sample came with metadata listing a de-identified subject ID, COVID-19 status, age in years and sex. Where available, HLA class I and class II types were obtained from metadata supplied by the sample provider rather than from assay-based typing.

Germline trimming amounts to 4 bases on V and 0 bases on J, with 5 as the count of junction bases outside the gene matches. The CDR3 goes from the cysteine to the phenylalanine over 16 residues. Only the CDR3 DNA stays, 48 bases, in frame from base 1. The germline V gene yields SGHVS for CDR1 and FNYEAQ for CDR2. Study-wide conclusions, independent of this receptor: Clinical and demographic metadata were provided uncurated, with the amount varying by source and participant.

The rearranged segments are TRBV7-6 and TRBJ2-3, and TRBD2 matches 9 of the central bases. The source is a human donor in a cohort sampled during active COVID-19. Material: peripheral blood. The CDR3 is CASSSLSGGSTDTQYF. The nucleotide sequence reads TGTGCCAGCAGCTCCCTAAGCGGGGGGAGCACAGATACGCAGTATTTT.